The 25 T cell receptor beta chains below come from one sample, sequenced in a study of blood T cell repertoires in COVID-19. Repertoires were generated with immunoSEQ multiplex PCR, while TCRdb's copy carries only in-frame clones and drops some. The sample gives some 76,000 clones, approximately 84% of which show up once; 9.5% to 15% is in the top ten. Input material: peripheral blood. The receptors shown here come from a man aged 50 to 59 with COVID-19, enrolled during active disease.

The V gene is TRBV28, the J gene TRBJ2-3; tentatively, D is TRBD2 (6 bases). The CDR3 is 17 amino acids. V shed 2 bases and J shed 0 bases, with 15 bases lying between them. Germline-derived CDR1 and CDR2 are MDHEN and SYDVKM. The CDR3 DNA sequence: TGTGCCAGCAGTTTAGCGGGGCCTAGCACTAGCACAGATACGCAGTATTTT. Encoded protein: CASSLAGPSTSTDTQYF.

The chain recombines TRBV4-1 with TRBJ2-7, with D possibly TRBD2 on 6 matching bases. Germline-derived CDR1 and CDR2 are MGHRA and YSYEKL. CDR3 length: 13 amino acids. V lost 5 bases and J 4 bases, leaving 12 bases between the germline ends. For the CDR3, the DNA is TGCGCCAGCAGCGGGTCCGGGACTTACGAGCAGTACTTC. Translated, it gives CASSGSGTYEQYF.

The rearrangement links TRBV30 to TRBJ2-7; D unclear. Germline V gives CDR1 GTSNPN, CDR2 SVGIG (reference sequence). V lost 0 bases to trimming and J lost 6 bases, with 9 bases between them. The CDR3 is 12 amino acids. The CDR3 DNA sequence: TGTGCCTGGAGTGTACGGAGTGTCGAGCAGTACTTC. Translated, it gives CAWSVRSVEQYF.

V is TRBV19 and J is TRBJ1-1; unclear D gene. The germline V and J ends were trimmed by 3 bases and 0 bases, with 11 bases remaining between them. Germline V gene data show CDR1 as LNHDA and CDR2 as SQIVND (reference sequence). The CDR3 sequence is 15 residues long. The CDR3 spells CASSMGEALNTEAFF. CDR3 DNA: TGTGCCAGTAGTATGGGTGAGGCTCTGAACACTGAAGCTTTCTTT.

CDR3 loop: CASSLVAGENTQYF. CDR3 DNA sequence: TGCGCCAGCAGCTTGGTGGCGGGAGAGAATACGCAGTATTTT. J is TRBJ2-3 and V is TRBV5-1, with 7 bases that match TRBD2. Germline V gene data show CDR1 as SGHRS and CDR2 as YFSETQ. Unmatched junction bases numbered 5, after V lost 0 bases and J lost 7 bases. The CDR3 consists of 14 residues. Supplemented by reference TRBV5-1 and TRBJ2-3, the full variable domain reads KAGVTQTPRYLIKTRGQQVTLSCSPISGHRSVSWYQQTPGQGLQFLFEYFSETQRNKGNFPGRFSGRQFSNSRSEMNVSTLELGDSALYLCASSLVAGENTQYFGPGTRLTVL.

CDR3 nucleotide sequence: TGTGCCAGTAGTATAGTCCCGGGAGCGGGCAATGAGCAGTTCTTC. Protein sequence: CASSIVPGAGNEQFF. The chain joins TRBV19 to TRBJ2-1; possible D gene TRBD2, 6 bases. Germline-derived CDR1 and CDR2 are LNHDA and SQIVND (reference sequence). Between the trimmed V and J ends, which lost 1 base and 6 bases, there was a span of 13 bases. This CDR3 has 15 residues.

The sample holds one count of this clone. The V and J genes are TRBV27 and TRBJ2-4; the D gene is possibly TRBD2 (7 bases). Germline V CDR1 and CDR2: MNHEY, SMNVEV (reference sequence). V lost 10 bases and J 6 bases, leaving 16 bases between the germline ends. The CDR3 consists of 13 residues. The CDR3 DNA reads TGTGCCACCACAGGGAGCGGGACAAACATTCAGTACTTC. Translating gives CATTGSGTNIQYF.

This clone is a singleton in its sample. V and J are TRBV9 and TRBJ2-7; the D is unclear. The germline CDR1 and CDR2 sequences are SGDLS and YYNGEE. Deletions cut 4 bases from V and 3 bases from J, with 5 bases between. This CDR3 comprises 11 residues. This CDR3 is CASSLFYEQYF. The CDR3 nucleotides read TGTGCCAGCAGCCTCTTCTACGAGCAGTACTTC.

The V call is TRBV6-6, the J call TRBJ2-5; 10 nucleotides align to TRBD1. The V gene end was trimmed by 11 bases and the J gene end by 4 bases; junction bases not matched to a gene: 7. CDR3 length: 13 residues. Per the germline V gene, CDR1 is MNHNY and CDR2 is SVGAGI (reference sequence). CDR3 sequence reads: CACDRGLGETQYF. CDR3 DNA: TGTGCCTGCGACAGGGGGCTAGGAGAGACCCAGTACTTC.

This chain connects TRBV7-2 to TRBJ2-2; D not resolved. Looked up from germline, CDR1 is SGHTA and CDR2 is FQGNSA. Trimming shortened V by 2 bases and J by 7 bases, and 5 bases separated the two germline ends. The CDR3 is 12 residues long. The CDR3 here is CASSLSGGELFF. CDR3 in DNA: TGTGCCAGCAGCTTATCAGGCGGGGAGCTGTTTTTT.

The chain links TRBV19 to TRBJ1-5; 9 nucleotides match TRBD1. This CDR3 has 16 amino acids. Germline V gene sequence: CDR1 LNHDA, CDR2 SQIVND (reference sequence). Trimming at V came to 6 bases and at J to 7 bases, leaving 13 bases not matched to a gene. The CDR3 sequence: CASRQGATQGGQPQHF. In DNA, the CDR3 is TGTGCCAGTAGACAGGGGGCCACACAGGGGGGGCAGCCCCAGCATTTT.

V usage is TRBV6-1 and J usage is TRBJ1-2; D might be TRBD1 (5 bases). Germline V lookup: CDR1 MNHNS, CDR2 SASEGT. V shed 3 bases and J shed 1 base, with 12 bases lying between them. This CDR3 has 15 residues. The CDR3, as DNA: TGTGCCAGCAGTGACCCCGGGACTCATAACTATGGCTACACCTTC. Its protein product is CASSDPGTHNYGYTF.

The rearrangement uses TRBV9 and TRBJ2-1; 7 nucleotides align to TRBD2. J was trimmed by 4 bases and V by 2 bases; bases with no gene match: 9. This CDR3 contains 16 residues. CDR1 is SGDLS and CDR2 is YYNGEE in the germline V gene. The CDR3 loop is CASSVSRASGYNEQFF. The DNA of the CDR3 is TGTGCCAGCAGCGTTAGTAGGGCTAGCGGATACAATGAGCAGTTCTTC.

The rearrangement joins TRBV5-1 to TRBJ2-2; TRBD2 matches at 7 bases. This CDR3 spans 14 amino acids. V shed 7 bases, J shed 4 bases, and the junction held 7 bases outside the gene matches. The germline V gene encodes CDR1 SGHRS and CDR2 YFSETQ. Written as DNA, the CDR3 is TGCGCCAGCTGGAGCGGGACGGGCACCGGGGAGCTGTTTTTT. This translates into CASWSGTGTGELFF.

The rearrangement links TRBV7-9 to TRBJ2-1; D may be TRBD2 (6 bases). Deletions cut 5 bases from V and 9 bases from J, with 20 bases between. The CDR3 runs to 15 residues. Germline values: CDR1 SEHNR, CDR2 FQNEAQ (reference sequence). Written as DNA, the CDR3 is TGTGCCAGCAGCCAGAGTAGGGACTTGGTGGGTGAGCAGTTCTTC. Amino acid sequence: CASSQSRDLVGEQFF.

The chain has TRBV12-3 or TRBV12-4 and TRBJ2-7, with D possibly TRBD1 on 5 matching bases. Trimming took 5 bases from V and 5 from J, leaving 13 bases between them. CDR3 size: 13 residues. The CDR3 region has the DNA TGTGCCAGCAGTCTAAGGACACCGGACGAGCAGTACTTC. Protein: CASSLRTPDEQYF.

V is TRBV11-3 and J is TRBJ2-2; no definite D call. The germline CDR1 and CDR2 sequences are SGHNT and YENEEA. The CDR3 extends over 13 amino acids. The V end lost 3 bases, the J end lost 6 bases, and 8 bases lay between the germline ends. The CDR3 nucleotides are TGTGCCAGCAGCTTCCCTTTATCCGGGGAGCTGTTTTTT. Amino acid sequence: CASSFPLSGELFF.

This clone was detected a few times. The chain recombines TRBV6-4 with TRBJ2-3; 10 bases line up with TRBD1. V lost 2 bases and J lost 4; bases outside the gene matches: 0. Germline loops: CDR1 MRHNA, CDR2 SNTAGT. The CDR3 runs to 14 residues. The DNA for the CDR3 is TGTGCCAGCAGTGACGGACAGGGGGCAGATACGCAGTATTTT. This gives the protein CASSDGQGADTQYF.

The DNA for the CDR3 is TGTGCCAGCAGCTTAACGACAGGGCTTGCTAACTATGGCTACACCTTC. Protein: CASSLTTGLANYGYTF. The chain recombines TRBV5-4 with TRBJ1-2; 7 bases are a match to TRBD1. Germline assignment: CDR1 SGHNT and CDR2 YYREEE (reference sequence). The junction had 7 bases not matched to a gene; V was cut back by 2 bases and J by 0 bases. The CDR3 is 16 amino acids.

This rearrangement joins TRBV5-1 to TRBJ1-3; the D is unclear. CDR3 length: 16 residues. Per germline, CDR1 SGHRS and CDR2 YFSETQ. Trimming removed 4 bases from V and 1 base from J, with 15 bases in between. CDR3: CASSTDPAVSGNTIYF. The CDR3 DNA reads TGCGCCAGCAGCACAGACCCTGCAGTTTCTGGAAACACCATATATTTT.

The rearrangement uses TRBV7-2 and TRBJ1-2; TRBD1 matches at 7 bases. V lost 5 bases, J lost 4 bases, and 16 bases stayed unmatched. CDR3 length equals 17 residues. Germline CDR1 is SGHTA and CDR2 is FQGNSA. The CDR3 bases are TGTGCCAGCAGCGGTCCGGAGACAGGGCTCCGAGGCTATGGCTACACCTTC. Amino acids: CASSGPETGLRGYGYTF.

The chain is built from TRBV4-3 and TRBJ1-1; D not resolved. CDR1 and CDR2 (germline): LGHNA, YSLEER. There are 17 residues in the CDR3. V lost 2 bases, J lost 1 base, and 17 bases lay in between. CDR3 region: CASSQRWESDKNTEAFF. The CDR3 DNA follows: TGCGCCAGCAGCCAACGATGGGAGTCAGACAAGAACACTGAAGCTTTCTTT.

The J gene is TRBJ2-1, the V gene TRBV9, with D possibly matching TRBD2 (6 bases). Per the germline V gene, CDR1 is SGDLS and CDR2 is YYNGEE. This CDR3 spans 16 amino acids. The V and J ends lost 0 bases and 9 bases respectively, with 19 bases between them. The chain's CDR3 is CASSVGSEGGTSEQFF. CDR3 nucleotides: TGTGCCAGCAGCGTAGGTAGCGAGGGAGGTACAAGTGAGCAGTTCTTC.

CDR3 nucleotides: TGTGCCAGCAGTCCCCCCCGGCGGAGCTCCTACAATGAGCAGTTCTTC. Protein sequence: CASSPPRRSSYNEQFF. The rearrangement uses TRBV28 and TRBJ2-1; no reliable D call. Looked up from germline, CDR1 is MDHEN and CDR2 is SYDVKM. The CDR3 sequence is 16 residues long. V was trimmed by 5 bases and J by 0 bases, leaving 14 bases between them. The entire variable domain, with the rest obtained from reference TRBV28 and TRBJ2-1, is as follows: DVKVTQSSRYLVKRTGEKVFLECVQDMDHENMFWYRQDPGLGLRLIYFSYDVKMKEKGDIPEGYSVSREKKERFSLILESASTNQTSMYLCASSPPRRSSYNEQFFGPGTRLTVL.

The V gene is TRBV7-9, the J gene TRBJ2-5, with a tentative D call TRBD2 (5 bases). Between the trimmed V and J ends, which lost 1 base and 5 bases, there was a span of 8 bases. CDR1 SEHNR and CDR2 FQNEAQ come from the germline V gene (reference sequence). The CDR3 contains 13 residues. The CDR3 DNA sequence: TGTGCCAGCAGCTTAGGTCGAGGGGAGACCCAGTACTTC. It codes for CASSLGRGETQYF.